This is a list of T cell receptor beta chains from one sample in a study. TCRdb ran MiXCR on the 5' RACE reads and lists one entry per CDR3 protein. This sample has roughly 7,400 distinct CDR3 sequences, with approximately 73% found just once. The sequencing sample was made of tumor-infiltrating Tregs sorted from the breast tumor. These receptors were obtained from a female donor with breast cancer. The CDR3 runs from the conserved cysteine through the conserved F or W.

V gene	J gene	CDR3 protein
TRBV12-3/TRBV12-4	TRBJ1-2	CASSLSVGYGYTF
TRBV11-2	TRBJ2-7	CASSLRQTYEQYF
TRBV6-5	TRBJ1-1	CASSPTGLGLRAFF
TRBV12-3/TRBV12-4	TRBJ2-1	CASSFRPAGAVF
TRBV7-2	TRBJ1-5	CASSRRDSSNQPQHF
TRBV6-5	TRBJ1-5	CASSYSNGNQPQHF
TRBV4-2	TRBJ2-5	CASSQENLGFKETQYF
TRBV4-2	TRBJ2-1	CASSQESSGRPSSYNEQFF
TRBV5-1	TRBJ2-5	CASSLRPYQETQYF
TRBV7-7	TRBJ2-7	CASSLEIRQGANYEQYF
TRBV20-1	TRBJ2-7	CSAAPARTDEQCF
TRBV5-1	TRBJ2-7	CASSIRTPYEQYF
TRBV5-5	TRBJ1-1	CASSLAPAEPEAFF
TRBV7-2	TRBJ1-1	CASSLTRDTEAFF
TRBV6-4	TRBJ2-1	CASSTGTAALGEQFF
TRBV7-8	TRBJ1-2	CASSSDRAGGYTF
TRBV5-1	TRBJ1-6	CASSLRPGGLMSPLHF
TRBV20-1	TRBJ2-7	CSARGGSDSYEQYF
TRBV7-2	TRBJ2-1	CASSLAGLTEQFF
TRBV5-1	TRBJ2-3	CASSIRAPDGQTDTQYF
TRBV20-1	TRBJ2-7	CSARDKTSGRNEQYF
TRBV5-6	TRBJ1-2	CASSLNRANYGYTF